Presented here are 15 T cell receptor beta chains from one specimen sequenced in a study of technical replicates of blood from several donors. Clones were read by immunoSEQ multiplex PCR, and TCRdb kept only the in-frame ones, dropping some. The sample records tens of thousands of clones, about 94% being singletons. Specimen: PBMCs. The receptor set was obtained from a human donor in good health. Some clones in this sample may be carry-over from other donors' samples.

This CDR3 is CASSGSTGVRNSPLHF. CDR3 DNA sequence: TGTGCCAGCAGTGGGTCGACAGGGGTGCGCAATTCACCCCTCCACTTT. This sequence joins TRBV6-1 and TRBJ1-6, with 8 positions matching TRBD1. The CDR3 covers 16 residues. Germline CDR1 is MNHNS and CDR2 is SASEGT. V lost 4 bases and J lost 7; bases outside the gene matches: 9.

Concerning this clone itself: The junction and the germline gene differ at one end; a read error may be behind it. CDR3 region: CVSRAGTDQPQHF. In DNA form, the CDR3 reads TGTGTCAGCAGGGCCGGGACAGATCAGCCCCAGCATTTT. The chain has TRBV2 and TRBJ1-5, with 7 bases aligning to TRBD1. The CDR3 spans 13 residues. Germline V gene data show CDR1 as SNHLY and CDR2 as FYNNEI.

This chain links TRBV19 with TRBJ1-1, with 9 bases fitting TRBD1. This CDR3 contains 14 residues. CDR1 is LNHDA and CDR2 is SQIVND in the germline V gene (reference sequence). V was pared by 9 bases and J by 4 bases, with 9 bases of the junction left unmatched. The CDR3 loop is CASSLGQGGTEAFF. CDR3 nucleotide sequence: TGTGCCAGCTCTTTGGGACAGGGTGGCACTGAAGCTTTCTTT.

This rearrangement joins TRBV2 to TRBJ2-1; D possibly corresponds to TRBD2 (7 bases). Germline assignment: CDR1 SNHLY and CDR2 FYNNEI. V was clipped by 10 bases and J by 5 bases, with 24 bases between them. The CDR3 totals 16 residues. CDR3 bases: TGTGCCACCCCGAAGGGGGGGGCCGGTTTGGACAATGAGCAGTTCTTC. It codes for CATPKGGAGLDNEQFF.

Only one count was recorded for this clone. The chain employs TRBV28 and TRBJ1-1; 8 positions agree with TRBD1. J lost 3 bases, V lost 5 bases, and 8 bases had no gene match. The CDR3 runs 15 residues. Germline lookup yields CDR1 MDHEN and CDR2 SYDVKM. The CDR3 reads CASSPQGAGDTEAFF. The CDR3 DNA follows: TGTGCCAGCAGTCCCCAGGGGGCTGGGGACACTGAAGCTTTCTTT.

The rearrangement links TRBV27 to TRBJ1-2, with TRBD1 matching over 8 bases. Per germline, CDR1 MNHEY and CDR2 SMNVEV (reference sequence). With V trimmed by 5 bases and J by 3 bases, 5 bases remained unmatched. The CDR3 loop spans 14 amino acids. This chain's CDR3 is CASSQRTGHYGYTF. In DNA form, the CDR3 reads TGTGCCAGCAGTCAGAGGACAGGGCACTATGGCTACACCTTC.

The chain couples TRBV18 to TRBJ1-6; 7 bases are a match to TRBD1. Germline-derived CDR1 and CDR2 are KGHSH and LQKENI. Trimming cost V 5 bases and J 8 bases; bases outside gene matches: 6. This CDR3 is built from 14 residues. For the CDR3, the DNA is TGTGCCAGCTCAGTAAACAGGGGTGATTCACCCCTCCACTTT. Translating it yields CASSVNRGDSPLHF.

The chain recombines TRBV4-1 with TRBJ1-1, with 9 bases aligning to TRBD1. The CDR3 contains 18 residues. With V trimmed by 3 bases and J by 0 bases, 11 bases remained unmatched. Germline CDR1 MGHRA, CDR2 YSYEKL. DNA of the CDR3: TGCGCCAGCAGCCAGGGGACAGGGTACGCCTACATGAACACTGAAGCTTTCTTT. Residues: CASSQGTGYAYMNTEAFF.

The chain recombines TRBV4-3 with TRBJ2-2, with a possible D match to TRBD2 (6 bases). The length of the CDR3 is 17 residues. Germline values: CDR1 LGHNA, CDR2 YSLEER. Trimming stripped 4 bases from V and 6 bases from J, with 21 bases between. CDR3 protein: CASSLGKGLVFAGELFF. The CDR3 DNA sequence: TGCGCCAGCAGCCTGGGAAAGGGACTTGTCTTTGCCGGGGAGCTGTTTTTT.

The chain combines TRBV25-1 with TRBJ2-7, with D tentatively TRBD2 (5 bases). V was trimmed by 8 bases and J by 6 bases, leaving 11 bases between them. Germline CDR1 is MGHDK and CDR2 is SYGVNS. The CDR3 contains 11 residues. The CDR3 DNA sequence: TGTGCCAGCGCCGGGGTCCTCGAGCAGTACTTC. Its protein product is CASAGVLEQYF.

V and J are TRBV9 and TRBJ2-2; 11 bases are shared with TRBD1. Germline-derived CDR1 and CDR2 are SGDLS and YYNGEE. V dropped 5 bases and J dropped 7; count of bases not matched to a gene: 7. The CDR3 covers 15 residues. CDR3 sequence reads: CASRRDRGFVGELFF. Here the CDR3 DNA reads TGTGCCAGCAGGCGGGACAGGGGGTTCGTCGGGGAGCTGTTTTTT.

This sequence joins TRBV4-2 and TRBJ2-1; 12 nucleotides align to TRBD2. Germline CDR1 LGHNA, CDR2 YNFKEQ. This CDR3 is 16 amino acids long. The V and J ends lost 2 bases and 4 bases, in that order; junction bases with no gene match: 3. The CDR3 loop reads CASSQTSGRKYNEQFF. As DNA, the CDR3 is TGTGCCAGCAGCCAAACTAGCGGGAGGAAATACAATGAGCAGTTCTTC.

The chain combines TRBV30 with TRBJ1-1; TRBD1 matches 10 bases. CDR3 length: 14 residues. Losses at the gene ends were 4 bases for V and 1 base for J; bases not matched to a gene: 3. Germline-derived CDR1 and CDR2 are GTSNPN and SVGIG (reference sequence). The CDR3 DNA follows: TGTGCCTGGAAGGGACAGGGGTCGAACACTGAAGCTTTCTTT. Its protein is CAWKGQGSNTEAFF.

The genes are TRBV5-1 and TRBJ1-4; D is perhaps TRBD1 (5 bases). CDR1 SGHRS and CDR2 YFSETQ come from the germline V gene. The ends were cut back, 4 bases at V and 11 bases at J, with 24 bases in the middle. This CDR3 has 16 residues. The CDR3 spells CASSPWEGRRMEKLFF. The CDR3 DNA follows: TGCGCCAGCAGCCCTTGGGAGGGGCGCAGGATGGAGAAACTGTTTTTT.

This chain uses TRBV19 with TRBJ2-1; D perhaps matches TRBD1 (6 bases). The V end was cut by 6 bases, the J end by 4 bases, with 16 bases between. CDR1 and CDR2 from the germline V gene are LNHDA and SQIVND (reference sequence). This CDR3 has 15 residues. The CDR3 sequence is CASRTGTLGYNEQFF. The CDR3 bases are TGTGCCAGTAGAACCGGGACACTGGGGTACAATGAGCAGTTCTTC.